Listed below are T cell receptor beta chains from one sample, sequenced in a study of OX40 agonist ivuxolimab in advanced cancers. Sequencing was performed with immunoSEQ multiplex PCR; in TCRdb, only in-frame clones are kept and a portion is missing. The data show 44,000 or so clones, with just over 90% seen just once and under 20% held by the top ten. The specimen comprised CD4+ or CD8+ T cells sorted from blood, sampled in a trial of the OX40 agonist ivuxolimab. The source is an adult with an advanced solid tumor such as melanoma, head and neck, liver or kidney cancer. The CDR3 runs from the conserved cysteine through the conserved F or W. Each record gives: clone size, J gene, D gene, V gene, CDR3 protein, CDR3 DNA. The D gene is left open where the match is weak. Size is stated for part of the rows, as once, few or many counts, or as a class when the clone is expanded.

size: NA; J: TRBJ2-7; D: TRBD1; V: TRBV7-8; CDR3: CASNPLSGTVGYEQYF; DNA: TGTGCCAGCAATCCACTTTCCGGGACAGTAGGCTACGAGCAGTACTTC
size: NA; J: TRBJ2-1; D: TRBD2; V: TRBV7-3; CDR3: CASSLAGGQDEQFF; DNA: TGTGCCAGCAGCTTGGCGGGAGGGCAGGATGAGCAGTTCTTC
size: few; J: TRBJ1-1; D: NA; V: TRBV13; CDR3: CASSSGNTEAFF; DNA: TGTGCCAGCAGCTCGGGGAACACTGAAGCTTTCTTT
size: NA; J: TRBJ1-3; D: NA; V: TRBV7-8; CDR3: CASSSSPTGSGNTIYF; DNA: TGTGCCAGCAGCTCTTCTCCGACAGGATCTGGAAACACCATATATTTT
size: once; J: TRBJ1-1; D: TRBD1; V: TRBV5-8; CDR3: CASTFRGPEAFF; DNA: TGTGCCAGCACCTTCAGGGGGCCTGAAGCTTTCTTT
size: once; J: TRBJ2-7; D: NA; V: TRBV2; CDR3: CASTRGDYEQYF; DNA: TGTGCCAGCACGCGCGGGGACTACGAGCAGTACTTC
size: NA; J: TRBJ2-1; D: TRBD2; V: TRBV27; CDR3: CASSIAGGEQFF; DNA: TGTGCCAGCAGTATAGCGGGAGGGGAGCAGTTCTTC
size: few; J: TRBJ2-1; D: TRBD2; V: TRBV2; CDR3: CASSESLAGGDNEQFF; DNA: TGTGCCAGCAGTGAATCACTAGCGGGAGGCGATAATGAGCAGTTCTTC
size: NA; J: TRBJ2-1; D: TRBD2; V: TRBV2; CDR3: CASSASGSYNEQFF; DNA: TGTGCCAGCAGTGCTAGCGGGAGCTACAATGAGCAGTTCTTC
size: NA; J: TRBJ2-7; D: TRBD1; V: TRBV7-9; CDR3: CASSRDSINYEQYF; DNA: TGTGCCAGCAGCCGGGACAGCATAAACTACGAGCAGTACTTC
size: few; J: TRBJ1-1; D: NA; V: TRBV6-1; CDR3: CASSGPTLNTEAFF; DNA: TGTGCCAGCAGTGGACCGACATTGAACACTGAAGCTTTCTTT
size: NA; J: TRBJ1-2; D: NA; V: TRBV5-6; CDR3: CASSSDSTTYYGYTF; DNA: TGTGCCAGCAGCTCTGACAGTACCACCTACTATGGCTACACCTTC
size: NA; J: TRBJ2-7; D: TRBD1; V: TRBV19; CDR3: CASSTWTGGDEQYF; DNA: TGTGCCAGTAGTACCTGGACAGGGGGCGACGAGCAGTACTTC
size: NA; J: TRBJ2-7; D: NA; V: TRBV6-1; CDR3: CASSEEVLYSYEQYF; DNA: TGTGCCAGCAGTGAAGAGGTTCTATACTCCTACGAGCAGTACTTC
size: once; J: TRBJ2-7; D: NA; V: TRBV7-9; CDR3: CASSPARLEQYF; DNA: TGTGCCAGCAGCCCGGCGCGGCTCGAGCAGTACTTC
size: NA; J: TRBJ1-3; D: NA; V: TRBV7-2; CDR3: CASSLGLGNTIYF; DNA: TGTGCCAGCAGCTTAGGGCTGGGAAACACCATATATTTT
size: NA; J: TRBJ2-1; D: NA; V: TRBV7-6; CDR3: CASSLGNREQFF; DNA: TGTGCCAGCAGCTTAGGGAATAGGGAGCAGTTCTTC
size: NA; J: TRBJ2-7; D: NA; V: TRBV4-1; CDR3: CASSSNYEQYF; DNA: TGCGCCAGCAGTTCAAACTACGAGCAGTACTTC
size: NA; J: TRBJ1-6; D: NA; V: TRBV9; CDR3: CASSVAGTESNSPLHF; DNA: TGTGCCAGCAGCGTTGCCGGGACGGAGTCTAATTCACCCCTCCACTTT
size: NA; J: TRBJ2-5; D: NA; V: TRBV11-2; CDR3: CASSLRQETQYF; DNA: TGTGCCAGCAGCTTAAGGCAAGAGACCCAGTACTTC
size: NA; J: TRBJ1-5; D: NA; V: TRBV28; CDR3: CASRTSNQPQHF; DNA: TGTGCCAGCAGAACCAGCAATCAGCCCCAGCATTTT
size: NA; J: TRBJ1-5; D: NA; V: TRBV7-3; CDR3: CASSFPSRFDSNQPQHF; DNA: TGTGCCAGCAGCTTTCCTTCGAGATTTGATAGCAATCAGCCCCAGCATTTT
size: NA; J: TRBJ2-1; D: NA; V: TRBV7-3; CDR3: CASSSGQLLGGDNEQFF; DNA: TGTGCCAGCAGCTCGGGACAGCTCTTAGGGGGGGACAATGAGCAGTTCTTC
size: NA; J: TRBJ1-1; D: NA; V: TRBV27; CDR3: CASSLWGKNTEAFF; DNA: TGTGCCAGCAGTTTATGGGGGAAGAACACTGAAGCTTTCTTT
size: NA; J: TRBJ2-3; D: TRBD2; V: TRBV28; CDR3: CASDTGTSGTDTQYF; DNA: TGTGCCAGCGACACCGGGACTAGCGGCACAGATACGCAGTATTTT